Reported below is one T cell receptor beta chain. Antigen specificity is unknown. This PCR relied on a set of 60 Vbeta primers and 13 Jbeta primers. The table came from immunoSEQ multiplex PCR; TCRdb's copy has only in-frame clones and leaves some out. The sample includes about 150,000 clones, around nine tenths of them seen just once. This entry comes from a study of cytomegalovirus exposure and HLA in healthy donors. General study findings and limits: With further analysis later on, most CMV-associated TCR beta chains appeared HLA-restricted. Rare TCR sequences predominated, though certain public TCRs were found in many donors. A cluster of highly shared sequence variants was likely a sequencing artifact.

Though nominally healthy at sampling, donors likely had unrecorded immune exposures. V shed 4 bases and J shed 1 base, with 10 bases lying between them. This CDR3 comprises 14 residues. The germline CDR1 and CDR2 sequences are KGHSH and LQKENI. This TCR was sampled from a woman aged 25 to 39 in good health and CMV-seronegative. J is TRBJ1-1 and V is TRBV18, with D hard to call. Material for sequencing was PBMCs. The CDR3 here is CASSLSGRNTEAFF. Here the CDR3 DNA reads TGTGCCAGCTCACTATCGGGTCGGAACACTGAAGCTTTCTTT.